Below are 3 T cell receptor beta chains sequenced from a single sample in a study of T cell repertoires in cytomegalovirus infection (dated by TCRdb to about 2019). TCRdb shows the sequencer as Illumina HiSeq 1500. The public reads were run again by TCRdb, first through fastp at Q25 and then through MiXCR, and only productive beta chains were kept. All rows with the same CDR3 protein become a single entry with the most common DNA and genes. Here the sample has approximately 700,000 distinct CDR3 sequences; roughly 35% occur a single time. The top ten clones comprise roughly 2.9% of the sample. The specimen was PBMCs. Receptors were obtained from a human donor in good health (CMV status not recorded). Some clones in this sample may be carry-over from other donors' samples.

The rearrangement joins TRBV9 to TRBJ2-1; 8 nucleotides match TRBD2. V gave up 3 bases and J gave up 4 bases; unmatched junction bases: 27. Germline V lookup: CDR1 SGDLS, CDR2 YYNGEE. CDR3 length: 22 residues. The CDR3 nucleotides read TGTGCCAGCAGCGCGAGAGGGACCTCGGGGGGGCCGGTAAATATAGCATACAATGAGCAGTTCTTC. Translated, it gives CASSARGTSGGPVNIAYNEQFF.

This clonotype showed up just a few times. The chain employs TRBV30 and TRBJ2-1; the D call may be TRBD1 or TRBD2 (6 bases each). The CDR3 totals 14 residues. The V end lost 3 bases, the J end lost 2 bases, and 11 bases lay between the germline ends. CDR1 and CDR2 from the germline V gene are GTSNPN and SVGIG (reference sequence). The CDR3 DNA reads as TGTGCCTGGAGAAGGGGGACTCCCTACAATGAGCAGTTCTTC. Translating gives CAWRRGTPYNEQFF.

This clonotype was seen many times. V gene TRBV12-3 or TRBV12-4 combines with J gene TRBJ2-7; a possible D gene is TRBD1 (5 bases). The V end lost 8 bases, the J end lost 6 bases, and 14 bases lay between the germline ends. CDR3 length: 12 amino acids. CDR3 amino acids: CASGPGLGEQYF. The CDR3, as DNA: TGTGCCAGCGGTCCAGGGCTGGGCGAGCAGTACTTC.